The present T cell receptor beta chain was sequenced within a study of blood T cell repertoires in COVID-19. Study background: The United States, Italy and Spain supplied acute and convalescent COVID-19 samples. T cells, B-cell-depleted T cells, or PBMCs provided the cDNA or gDNA that served as material.

As for this clone: Other DNA sequences in this specimen translate into the identical CDR3.

Original processing notes: Reference gene primer amplification yielded estimated nucleated cell counts. Generated by immunoSEQ multiplex PCR, the TCRdb table keeps only in-frame clones and is missing some. From that table come the V and J calls and clone size; the DNA was used to work out D and trimming. The sample comprises 40,000 to 50,000 clones, about four fifths of which are singletons, and roughly 47% rests with the top ten. The sequence was collected from a woman older than 75 with acute or convalescent COVID-19. Sequenced: peripheral blood.

Here the CDR3 reads CASSQVTGHGNTIYF. CDR3 bases: TGTGCCAGCAGCCAAGTCACAGGGCACGGAAACACCATATATTTT. The chain has TRBV3-1 (or the pseudogene TRBV3-2) and TRBJ1-3; maybe TRBD1 (6 bases). CDR3 length equals 15 residues. Trimming removed 1 base at V and 4 bases at J, with 11 bases between. CDR1 is LGHDT, CDR2 YNNKEL, per germline (reference sequence).